The T cell receptor beta chain described here comes from a study of cytomegalovirus exposure and HLA in healthy donors. The PCR was carried out with 60 Vbeta primers and 13 Jbeta primers. Clones were sequenced by immunoSEQ multiplex PCR, and TCRdb holds only the in-frame ones, with some missing. The sample records about 130,000 clones, around four fifths being singletons. Whole-study results and caveats: Beyond CMV serostatus, there was no information to go on about immune exposure.

This CDR3 has 16 amino acids. V lost 4 bases to trimming and J lost 7 bases; unmatched junction nucleotides: 11. Germline assignment: CDR1 SGHTS and CDR2 YDEGEE. To note about this clone: Its antigen is currently unknown.

The receptor comes from a woman aged 35 to 49 in good health and CMV-seropositive. The sequenced material came from PBMCs. The rearrangement uses TRBV5-8 and TRBJ1-5, with 10 bases that match TRBD1. In nucleotides, the CDR3 is TGTGCCAGCAGCGCGGACGGACGACAGGGGGCCCAGCCCCAGCATTTT. This translates into CASSADGRQGAQPQHF.